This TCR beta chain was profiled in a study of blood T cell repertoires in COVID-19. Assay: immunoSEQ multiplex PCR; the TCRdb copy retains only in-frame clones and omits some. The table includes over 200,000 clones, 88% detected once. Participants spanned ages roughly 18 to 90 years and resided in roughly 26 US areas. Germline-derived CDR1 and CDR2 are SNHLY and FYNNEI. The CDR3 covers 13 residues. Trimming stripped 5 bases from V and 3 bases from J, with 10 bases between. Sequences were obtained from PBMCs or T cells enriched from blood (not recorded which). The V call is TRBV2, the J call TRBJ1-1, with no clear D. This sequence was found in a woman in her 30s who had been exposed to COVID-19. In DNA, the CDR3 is TGTGCCAGCAGTAAAGAGCGGGACACTGAAGCTTTCTTT. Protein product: CASSKERDTEAFF.